This TCR beta chain was found in a study of shared clonotypes between healthy human individuals. Study observations and caveats: In general, naive subsets displayed greater estimated richness than memory subsets did. Some clonotypes were shared by all four sorted-subset donors, while others were not shared. The non-shared ones had lower generation probabilities than the shared ones.

Per the original data handling: For the immunoSEQ data, sequences were junction-only without quality scores, so filtering differed. Libraries were prepared by immunoSEQ multiplex PCR; TCRdb keeps only in-frame clonotypes and omits some of them. The DNA gave D and trimming, while V, J and clone size come from that table. Of roughly 660,000 clones in the sample, less than 95% were seen once. A remark on this clone: What it binds is not known.

Specimen: memory CD8+ T cells from PBMCs. Noted subset: CD45RO+ cells pooled with CCR7-negative TemRA cells. This sequence originates from a man between 18 and 35 years old in good health. Some clones in this sample may be carry-over from other donors' samples.

The CDR3: CASSPGDTIYF. The CDR3 DNA reads as TGTGCCAGCAGCCCGGGGGACACCATATATTTT. The chain joins TRBV28 to TRBJ1-3; D may be TRBD1 (5 bases). The germline V gene encodes CDR1 MDHEN and CDR2 SYDVKM. Deletions cut 6 bases from V and 8 bases from J, with 8 bases between. This CDR3 contains 11 residues.